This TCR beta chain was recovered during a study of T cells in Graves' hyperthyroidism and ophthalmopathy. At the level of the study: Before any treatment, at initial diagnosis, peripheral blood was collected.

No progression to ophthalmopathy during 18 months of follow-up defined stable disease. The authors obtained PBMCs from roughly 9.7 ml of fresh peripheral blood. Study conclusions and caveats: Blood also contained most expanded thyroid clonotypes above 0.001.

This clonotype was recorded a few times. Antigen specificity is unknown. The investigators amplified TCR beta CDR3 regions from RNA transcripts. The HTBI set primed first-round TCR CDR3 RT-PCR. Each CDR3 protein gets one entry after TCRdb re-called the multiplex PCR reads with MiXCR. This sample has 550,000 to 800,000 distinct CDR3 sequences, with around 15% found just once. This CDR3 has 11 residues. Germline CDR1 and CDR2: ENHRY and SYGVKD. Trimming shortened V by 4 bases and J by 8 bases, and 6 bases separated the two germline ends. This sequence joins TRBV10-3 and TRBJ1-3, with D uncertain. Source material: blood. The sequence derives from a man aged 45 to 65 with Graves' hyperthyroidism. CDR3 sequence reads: CAISGLDTIYF. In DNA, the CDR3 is TGTGCCATCAGTGGCCTGGACACCATATATTTT.